The sequence of this T cell receptor (beta chain) was determined in a study of cytomegalovirus exposure and HLA in healthy donors. The study's findings and limits: The tendency of first-cohort TCR clusters to co-occur in the 130 or so validation repertoires was identified by a subsequent analysis.

Generated by immunoSEQ multiplex PCR, the TCRdb table keeps only in-frame clones and is missing some. The profile shows around 150,000 clones, roughly 90% of them singletons. The CDR3 spans 16 residues. V was clipped by 4 bases and J by 4 bases; unmatched bases: 11. Germline CDR1 reads SGHDN; CDR2 reads FVKESK. As for this clone: Antigen unknown.

It was the approximately 120-subject validation cohort, separate from the 666-subject first cohort, to which the donors belonged. This chain links TRBV14 with TRBJ2-7, with TRBD2 matching over 9 bases. The receptor was isolated from a man aged 18 to 30 in good health and CMV-seropositive. Input material: PBMCs. CDR3 sequence (DNA): TGTGCCAGCAGCCTTCTGGGGGCTAGCGGGACTTACGAGCAGTACTTC. It codes for CASSLLGASGTYEQYF.